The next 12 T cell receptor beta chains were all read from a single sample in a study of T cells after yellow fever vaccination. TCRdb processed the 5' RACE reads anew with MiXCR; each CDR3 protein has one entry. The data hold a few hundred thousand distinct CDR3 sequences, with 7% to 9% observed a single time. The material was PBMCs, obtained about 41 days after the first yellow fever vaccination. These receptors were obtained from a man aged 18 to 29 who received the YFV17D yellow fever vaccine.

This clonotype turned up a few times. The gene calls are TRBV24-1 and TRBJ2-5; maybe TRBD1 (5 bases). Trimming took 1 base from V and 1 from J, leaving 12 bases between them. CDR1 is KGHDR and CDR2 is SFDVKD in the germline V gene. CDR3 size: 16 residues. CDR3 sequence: CATSDFGRTPQETQYF. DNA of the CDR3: TGTGCCACCAGTGATTTTGGCAGGACACCCCAAGAGACCCAGTACTTC.

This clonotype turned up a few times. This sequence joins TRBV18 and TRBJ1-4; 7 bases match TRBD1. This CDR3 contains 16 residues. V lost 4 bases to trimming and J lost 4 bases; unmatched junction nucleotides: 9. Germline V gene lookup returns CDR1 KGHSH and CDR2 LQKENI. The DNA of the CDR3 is TGTGCCAGCTCACGTACCGGGACAGCCGTTAATGAAAAACTGTTTTTT. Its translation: CASSRTGTAVNEKLFF.

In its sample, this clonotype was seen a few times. The CDR3 nucleotides read TGCGCCAGCAGCCAAGGGGCCCGCTCCTCTGGAAACACCATATATTTT. This codes for CASSQGARSSGNTIYF. The gene calls are TRBV4-3 and TRBJ1-3; D is undetermined. CDR1 is LGHNA, CDR2 YSLEER, per germline. The length of the CDR3 is 16 residues. V lost 1 base and J lost 0, with 10 bases in between.

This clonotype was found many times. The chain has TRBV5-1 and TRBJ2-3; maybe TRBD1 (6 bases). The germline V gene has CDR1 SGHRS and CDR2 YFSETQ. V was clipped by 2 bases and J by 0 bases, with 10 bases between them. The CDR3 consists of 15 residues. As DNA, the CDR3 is TGCGCCAGCAGCTTAAAAGACAGGAGCACAGATACGCAGTATTTT. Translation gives CASSLKDRSTDTQYF.

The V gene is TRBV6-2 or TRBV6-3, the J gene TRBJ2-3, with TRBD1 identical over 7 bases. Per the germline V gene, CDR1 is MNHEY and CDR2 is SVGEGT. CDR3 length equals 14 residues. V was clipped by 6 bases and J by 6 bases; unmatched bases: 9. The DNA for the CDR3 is TGTGCCAGCAGGGACAGGCTCTCAGTTGATACGCAGTATTTT. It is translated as CASRDRLSVDTQYF.

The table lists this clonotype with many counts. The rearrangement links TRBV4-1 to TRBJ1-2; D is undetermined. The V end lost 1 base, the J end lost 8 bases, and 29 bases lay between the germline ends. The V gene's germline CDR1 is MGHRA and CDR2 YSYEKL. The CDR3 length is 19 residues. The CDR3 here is CASSQVFPLFGNIGAGYTF. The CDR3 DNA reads TGCGCCAGCAGCCAAGTCTTCCCTTTGTTCGGGAATATCGGTGCGGGCTACACCTTC.

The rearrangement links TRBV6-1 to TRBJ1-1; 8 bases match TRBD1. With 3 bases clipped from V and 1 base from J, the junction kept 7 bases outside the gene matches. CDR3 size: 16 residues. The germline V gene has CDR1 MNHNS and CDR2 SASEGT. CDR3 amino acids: CASSETAGGSNTEAFF. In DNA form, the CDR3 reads TGTGCCAGCAGTGAGACTGCAGGGGGCTCGAACACTGAAGCTTTCTTT.

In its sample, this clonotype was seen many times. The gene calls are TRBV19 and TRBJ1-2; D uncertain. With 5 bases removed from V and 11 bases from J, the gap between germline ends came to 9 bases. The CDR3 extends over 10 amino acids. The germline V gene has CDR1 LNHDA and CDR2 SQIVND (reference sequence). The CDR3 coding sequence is TGTGCCAGTAGTGCCGGTAGTTACACCTTC. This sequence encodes CASSAGSYTF.

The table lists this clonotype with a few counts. As DNA, the CDR3 is TGTGCCAGCAGTAAATACAGGGACGACAAGAGAAACCAGTACTTC. Protein: CASSKYRDDKRNQYF. The chain employs TRBV6-1 and TRBJ2-5; D perhaps matches TRBD1 (6 bases). With 5 bases removed from V and 10 bases from J, the gap between germline ends came to 23 bases. Germline loops: CDR1 MNHNS, CDR2 SASEGT. The CDR3 spans 15 residues.

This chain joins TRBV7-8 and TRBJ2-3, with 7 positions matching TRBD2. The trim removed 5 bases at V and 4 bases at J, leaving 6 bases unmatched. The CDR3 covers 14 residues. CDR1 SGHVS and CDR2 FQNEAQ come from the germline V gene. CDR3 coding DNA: TGTGCCAGCAGCCATGGCGGGGGACCAGATACGCAGTATTTT. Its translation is CASSHGGGPDTQYF.

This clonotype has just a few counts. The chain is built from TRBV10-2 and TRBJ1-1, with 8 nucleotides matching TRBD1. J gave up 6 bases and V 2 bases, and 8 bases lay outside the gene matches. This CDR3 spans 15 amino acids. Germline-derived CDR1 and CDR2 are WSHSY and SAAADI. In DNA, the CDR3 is TGCGCCAGCAGTGAGACGTGGACAGGGAAGGCTGAAGCTTTCTTT. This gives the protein CASSETWTGKAEAFF.

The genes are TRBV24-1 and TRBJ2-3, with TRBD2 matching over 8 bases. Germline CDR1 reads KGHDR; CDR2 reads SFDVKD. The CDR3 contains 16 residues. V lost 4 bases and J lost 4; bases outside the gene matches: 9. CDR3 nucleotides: TGTGCCACCAGTGACACTCGGGGTAGCGGGGCAGATACGCAGTATTTT. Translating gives CATSDTRGSGADTQYF.